A single sample gave rise to the 30 T cell receptor beta chains below, sequenced in a study of T cells in Graves' hyperthyroidism and ophthalmopathy (dated by TCRdb to between 2018 and 2021). Library construction relied on multiplex PCR. Sequencing used an Illumina HiSeq 2000. The TCR beta CDR3 regions were amplified from RNA transcripts. For the first round of RT-PCR on the TCR CDR3, the HTBI primer set was used together with the Qiagen OneStep RT-PCR kit. Starting from the raw public reads, TCRdb applied fastp trimming at Q25, assembled clones with MiXCR and retained in-frame beta chains. Rows with a matching CDR3 protein are joined into one entry that keeps the most common DNA and genes. Recorded for this sample are 200,000 to 250,000 distinct CDR3 sequences; 17% of them occurred a single time. The ten largest account for approximately 46% of the sample. Material for sequencing was blood. The receptors stem from a man aged 45-65 years with Graves' hyperthyroidism.

This clonotype has a count of ten or more. The chain joins TRBV6-6 to TRBJ2-1; 8 bases map to TRBD1. The CDR3 is 17 residues long. Trimming removed 4 bases from V and 3 bases from J; junction bases left unmatched: 11. The germline V gene has CDR1 MNHNY and CDR2 SVGAGI (reference sequence). The CDR3 DNA sequence: TGTGCCAGCAGTTCCCCCATGACAGGGGTGAACTACAATGAGCAGTTCTTC. This encodes CASSSPMTGVNYNEQFF.

The chain couples TRBV19 to TRBJ2-7; 9 nucleotides line up with TRBD1. Germline-derived CDR1 and CDR2 are LNHDA and SQIVND (reference sequence). V shed 3 bases and J 4 bases; nucleotides not matched to a gene: 4. CDR3 length equals 14 residues. DNA for the CDR3: TGTGCCAGTAGTATTGGGACAGGGTCTTACGAGCAGTACTTC. It codes for CASSIGTGSYEQYF.

This clonotype was detected many times. The chain combines TRBV2 with TRBJ2-3; a possible D gene is TRBD1 (5 bases). The CDR3 has 14 residues. The germline V gene has CDR1 SNHLY and CDR2 FYNNEI. The ends were cut back, 4 bases at V and 3 bases at J, with 11 bases in the middle. The CDR3 nucleotides are TGTGCCAGCAGTGCCAGACAGTGGACAGATACGCAGTATTTT. Protein sequence: CASSARQWTDTQYF.

This clonotype was counted many times. This chain links TRBV30 with TRBJ2-3; unclear D gene. The CDR3 covers 13 residues. The germline V gene encodes CDR1 GTSNPN and CDR2 SVGIG (reference sequence). Trimming removed 4 bases from V and 2 bases from J, with 10 bases in between. CDR3 nucleotides: TGTGCCTGGAAACCGCCCGCCACAGATACGCAGTATTTT. Its protein product is CAWKPPATDTQYF.

This clonotype was picked up many times. The chain has TRBV12-3 or TRBV12-4 and TRBJ2-7; TRBD1 might be the D (6 bases). V was trimmed by 5 bases and J by 0 bases, leaving 11 bases between them. The CDR3 covers 14 residues. The CDR3 protein is CASSLGGYSYEQYF. CDR3 bases: TGTGCCAGCAGTCTAGGGGGATACTCCTACGAGCAGTACTTC.

The CDR3, as DNA: TGCGCCAGCCGAGGACGGTTTAGGTCTGAAGCTTTCTTT. Translation: CASRGRFRSEAFF. V is TRBV5-1 and J is TRBJ1-1; no definite D call. Trimming cost V 7 bases and J 6 bases, with 16 bases left between them. CDR3 length equals 13 residues. Germline-derived CDR1 and CDR2 are SGHRS and YFSETQ.

This chain joins TRBV7-2 and TRBJ1-5; a weak D match, TRBD1 (6 bases). V lost 1 base and J lost 1, with 11 bases in between. Per germline, CDR1 SGHTA and CDR2 FQGNSA. The length of the CDR3 is 16 residues. The CDR3 loop reads CASSLGGGRSNQPQHF. CDR3 DNA: TGTGCCAGCAGCTTAGGAGGGGGGAGAAGCAATCAGCCCCAGCATTTT. Full variable domain (remainder filled in from reference TRBV7-2 and TRBJ1-5): GAGVSQSPSNKVTEKGKDVELRCDPISGHTALYWYRQSLGQGLEFLIYFQGNSAPDKSGLPSDRFSAERTGGSVSTLTIQRTQQEDSAVYLCASSLGGGRSNQPQHFGDGTRLSIL.

This clonotype was seen repeatedly, ten times or more. The chain couples TRBV30 to TRBJ2-5, with D unclear. The germline gives CDR1 GTSNPN, CDR2 SVGIG (reference sequence). The CDR3 covers 13 residues. Deletions cut 0 bases from V and 5 bases from J, with 10 bases between. The CDR3 bases are TGTGCCTGGAGTGTAACCCCTGCGGAGACCCAGTACTTC. Translating gives CAWSVTPAETQYF. Supplemented by reference TRBV30 and TRBJ2-5, the full variable domain reads SQTIHQWPATLVQPVGSPLSLECTVEGTSNPNLYWYRQAAGRGLQLLFYSVGIGQISSEVPQNLSASRPQDRQFILSSKKLLLSDSGFYLCAWSVTPAETQYFGPGTRLLVL.

This clonotype was observed a handful of times. The rearrangement joins TRBV9 to TRBJ1-3; D unclear. V shed 3 bases and J shed 0 bases, with 10 bases lying between them. CDR3 length equals 15 residues. Germline CDR1 SGDLS, CDR2 YYNGEE. The CDR3 spells CASSGLVGSGNTIYF. The CDR3 DNA sequence: TGTGCCAGCAGCGGACTAGTTGGCTCTGGAAACACCATATATTTT.

The chain links TRBV15 to TRBJ1-2; D is possibly TRBD1 (6 bases). V was cut by 0 bases and J by 3 bases, with 11 bases left in between. This CDR3 comprises 15 residues. From germline, CDR1 is LNHNV and CDR2 YYDKDF (reference sequence). The CDR3 loop is CATSRDMGAHYGYTF. CDR3 coding DNA: TGTGCCACCAGCAGAGATATGGGGGCGCACTATGGCTACACCTTC. The variable domain in full, with the rest retrieved from reference TRBV15 and TRBJ1-2, is DAMVIQNPRYQVTQFGKPVTLSCSQTLNHNVMYWYQQKSSQAPKLLFHYYDKDFNNEADTPDNFQSRRPNTSFCFLDIRSPGLGDTAMYLCATSRDMGAHYGYTFGSGTRLTVV.

On this clonotype: A read error may produce the germline difference seen at one junction end. This chain links TRBV7-9 with TRBJ2-6; 12 bases map to TRBD1. This CDR3 is 22 amino acids long. Germline V gene lookup returns CDR1 SEHNR and CDR2 FQNEAQ (reference sequence). This CDR3 reads CASRLGTGGAPNSSSGANVLTF. CDR3 DNA: TGTGCCAGCAGATTAGGGACAGGGGGCGCCCCAAATTCGAGCTCTGGGGCCAACGTCCTGACTTTC.

This clonotype appeared a single time. Being one base from a much bigger clone, this may be a read error. This chain uses TRBV27 with TRBJ1-1; 9 positions match TRBD1. Germline-derived CDR1 and CDR2 are MNHEY and SMNVEV (reference sequence). The CDR3 spans 13 residues. The CDR3 here is CTSSPDRGGRAFF. In nucleotides, the CDR3 is TGTACCAGCAGCCCCGACAGGGGGGGACGAGCTTTCTTT.

This clonotype was counted ten times or more. The rearrangement links TRBV18 to TRBJ2-3; 10 bases align to TRBD2. The germline gives CDR1 KGHSH, CDR2 LQKENI. Unmatched junction bases numbered 3, after V lost 2 bases and J lost 4 bases. The CDR3 consists of 15 residues. The CDR3 reads CASSPSAGGPDTQYF. Written as DNA, the CDR3 is TGTGCCAGCTCACCATCAGCGGGAGGGCCAGATACGCAGTATTTT.

Many counts were recorded for this clonotype. The rearrangement links TRBV20-1 to TRBJ2-3; 8 positions agree with TRBD2. From germline, CDR1 is DFQATT and CDR2 SNEGSKA (reference sequence). CDR3 length: 18 residues. Trimming removed 5 bases from V and 0 bases from J; junction bases left unmatched: 16. CDR3 in amino acids: CSAPRGLAGKLSTDTQYF. DNA of the CDR3: TGCAGTGCTCCCCGGGGGCTAGCGGGTAAACTCAGCACAGATACGCAGTATTTT.

CDR3 coding DNA: TGCGCCAGCAGCAGGACAGACGATGAGCAGTTCTTC. It translates to CASSRTDDEQFF. The gene calls are TRBV5-1 and TRBJ2-1; D is perhaps TRBD1 (6 bases). V was cut by 4 bases and J by 8 bases, with 10 bases left in between. The CDR3 is 12 amino acids. The germline V gene has CDR1 SGHRS and CDR2 YFSETQ. Together with reference TRBV5-1 and TRBJ2-1, the CDR3 gives the full variable domain: KAGVTQTPRYLIKTRGQQVTLSCSPISGHRSVSWYQQTPGQGLQFLFEYFSETQRNKGNFPGRFSGRQFSNSRSEMNVSTLELGDSALYLCASSRTDDEQFFGPGTRLTVL.

Note on this clonotype: A junction end diverges from the germline sequence, so it may reflect a read error. The gene calls are TRBV4-2 and TRBJ2-7; 14 bases map to TRBD2. The germline gives CDR1 LGHNA, CDR2 YNFKEQ. There are 22 residues in the CDR3. The CDR3 sequence: CTSSRVGTSGSLRIRSSYEQYF. Written as DNA, the CDR3 is TGTACCAGCAGTCGCGTCGGGACTAGCGGGAGTTTGAGGATAAGGAGCTCCTACGAGCAGTACTTC.

Comments on this clonotype: A read error may explain this, as a much larger clone is one base away. The V and J genes are TRBV28 and TRBJ2-7; D may match TRBD1 or TRBD2 (5 bases each). This CDR3 has 14 residues. CDR1 is MDHEN and CDR2 is SYDVKM in the germline V gene. This CDR3 reads CASRPLTGRYEQCF. CDR3 DNA sequence: TGTGCCAGCAGGCCCCTCACGGGACGGTACGAGCAGTGCTTC.

This clonotype was detected only a few times. The V and J genes are TRBV2 and TRBJ2-7; 9 positions agree with TRBD2. The V gene's germline CDR1 is SNHLY and CDR2 FYNNEI. This CDR3 has 16 residues. With 6 bases clipped from V and 9 bases from J, the junction kept 18 bases outside the gene matches. The CDR3 loop reads CASRPLAGGGSGGQYF. CDR3 bases: TGTGCCAGCAGGCCCCTTGCGGGAGGGGGTTCGGGCGGGCAGTACTTC.

At least ten counts were recorded for this clonotype. The V gene is TRBV6-6, the J gene TRBJ1-1; TRBD1 matches at 7 bases. The ends lost 2 bases at V and 1 base at J; junction bases unmatched: 4. Germline assignment: CDR1 MNHNY and CDR2 SVGAGI (reference sequence). The CDR3 runs to 15 residues. The CDR3 bases are TGTGCCAGCAGTTACGGGACAGATCCGAACACTGAAGCTTTCTTT. Translated, it gives CASSYGTDPNTEAFF.

The chain recombines TRBV6-5 with TRBJ2-1, with TRBD2 identical over 9 bases. The CDR3 totals 13 residues. CDR1 MNHEY and CDR2 SVGAGI come from the germline V gene. Unmatched junction bases numbered 6, after V lost 3 bases and J lost 12 bases. The CDR3 reads CASSYGLAGPQFF. For the CDR3, the DNA is TGTGCCAGCAGTTATGGGCTAGCGGGACCGCAGTTCTTC.

Worth noting for this clonotype: Just one base apart from a much larger clone, this may be a read error. The chain employs TRBV3-1 and TRBJ2-7; possible D gene TRBD2, 6 bases. V lost 4 bases, J lost 6 bases, and 22 bases lay in between. Germline CDR1 is LGHDT and CDR2 is YNNKEL (reference sequence). The CDR3 contains 16 residues. CDR3 DNA: TGTGCCAGCAGCCCCGGAGGGCCAGCGGCTGCCTTCGAGCAGTACTTC. Translating gives CASSPGGPAAAFEQYF.

This clonotype was observed many times. The chain carries TRBV7-2 and TRBJ2-3, with D tentatively TRBD2 (6 bases). The CDR3 is 13 residues long. The germline V and J ends were trimmed by 10 bases and 2 bases, with 13 bases remaining between them. Germline lookup yields CDR1 SGHTA and CDR2 FQGNSA. CDR3 sequence reads: CAKGRDPTDTQYF. The CDR3 DNA reads TGTGCCAAGGGGCGGGATCCCACAGATACGCAGTATTTT.

Only a few counts were recorded for this clonotype. V usage is TRBV28 and J usage is TRBJ1-4; D unclear. The V gene lost 3 bases and the J gene lost 7 bases, with 12 bases spanning the gap. CDR3 length: 14 amino acids. Germline V gene lookup returns CDR1 MDHEN and CDR2 SYDVKM. The CDR3 DNA is TGTGCCAGCAGTTTCGCCGGGGAGGTTGAAAAACTGTTTTTT. Amino acids: CASSFAGEVEKLFF.

This clonotype has more than one count but fewer than ten. V and J are TRBV5-1 and TRBJ1-2; D gene ambiguous. The CDR3 contains 14 residues. Germline V CDR1 and CDR2: SGHRS, YFSETQ. Trimming took off 0 bases at V and 2 bases at J, with 8 bases between the two ends. CDR3 protein: CASSLGQNNYGYTF. DNA for the CDR3: TGCGCCAGCAGCTTGGGCCAGAACAACTATGGCTACACCTTC.

This clonotype was observed at least ten times. V gene TRBV2 combines with J gene TRBJ1-2, with TRBD1 identical over 11 bases. The J segment lost 6 bases and the V segment lost 5 bases, leaving 5 bases of the junction unmatched. The CDR3 covers 14 residues. Germline V lookup: CDR1 SNHLY, CDR2 FYNNEI. The CDR3 sequence is CASSWTGGADGYTF. As DNA, the CDR3 is TGTGCCAGCAGTTGGACAGGGGGCGCAGATGGCTACACCTTC.

Many counts were recorded for this clonotype. The rearrangement links TRBV27 to TRBJ2-1; the D call may be TRBD1 or TRBD2 (7 bases each). This CDR3 region has 15 residues. Germline V gives CDR1 MNHEY, CDR2 SMNVEV (reference sequence). Trimming removed 2 bases from V and 6 bases from J, with 14 bases in between. CDR3 region: CASSLTSGGGNEQFF. The CDR3 region has the DNA TGTGCCAGCAGTTTAACTTCAGGGGGGGGCAATGAGCAGTTCTTC.

This clonotype has just a few counts. The rearrangement links TRBV5-1 to TRBJ2-3; 8 nucleotides align to TRBD1. This CDR3 region has 15 residues. Losses at the gene ends were 4 bases for V and 2 bases for J; bases not matched to a gene: 6. CDR1 is SGHRS, CDR2 YFSETQ, per germline. DNA of the CDR3: TGCGCCAGCAGCAGACTGACAGGGGCCACAGATACGCAGTATTTT. It translates to CASSRLTGATDTQYF.

Written as DNA, the CDR3 is TGTGCCAGCAGTTTAGGCGTCACAGATACGCAGTATTTT. Amino acids: CASSLGVTDTQYF. This chain connects TRBV12-3 or TRBV12-4 to TRBJ2-3; D not resolved. V shed 1 base and J shed 2 bases, with 4 bases lying between them. There are 13 residues in the CDR3.

Regarding this clonotype: With a much larger clone just one base away, this may be a read error. This chain connects TRBV27 to TRBJ2-2; 9 bases are shared with TRBD2. CDR3 size: 18 residues. Germline CDR1 is MNHEY and CDR2 is SMNVEV (reference sequence). CDR3 DNA sequence: TGTGCCAGCAGTACTAAGACTAGCGGAGCCGCGAACACCGTGGAGCTGTTTTTT. It yields the protein CASSTKTSGAANTVELFF.

This clonotype was counted only a few times. The V call is TRBV2, the J call TRBJ1-2; TRBD1 matches 11 bases. Germline V gene data show CDR1 as SNHLY and CDR2 as FYNNEI. The CDR3 extends over 12 amino acids. After removal of 7 bases from V and 10 bases from J, the junction contained 5 bases not matched to a gene. CDR3 protein: CASKGQGVIYTF. For the CDR3, the DNA is TGTGCCAGCAAGGGACAGGGGGTGATCTACACCTTC.